The subject of this entry is one TCR beta chain. This entry is derived from a study of OX40 agonist ivuxolimab in advanced cancers. Study in general: Participants averaged around 60 years of age (range about 23 to 80) and were around 85% male. Eligibility admitted prior anti-PD-1, anti-PD-L1 or anti-CTLA-4 therapy; 35% to 40% had some. Partial response was recorded in three patients: one hepatocellular carcinoma and two cutaneous melanoma cases.

Repertoires were generated with immunoSEQ multiplex PCR, while TCRdb's copy carries only in-frame clones and drops some. The table records tens of thousands of clones, 83% of them present only once. The CDR3 totals 14 residues. With 0 bases clipped from V and 6 bases from J, the junction kept 6 bases outside the gene matches. Germline V gene lookup returns CDR1 SGHKS and CDR2 YYEKEE (reference sequence). This TCR came from an adult with an advanced solid tumor such as melanoma, head and neck, liver or kidney cancer. The sample was CD4+ or CD8+ T cells sorted from blood, taken in a trial of the OX40 agonist ivuxolimab. The rearrangement uses TRBV5-5 and TRBJ2-7; 7 bases line up with TRBD1. The CDR3 protein is CASSLEQGRSEQYF. The CDR3, as DNA: TGTGCCAGCAGCTTGGAACAGGGGCGTAGCGAGCAGTACTTC.